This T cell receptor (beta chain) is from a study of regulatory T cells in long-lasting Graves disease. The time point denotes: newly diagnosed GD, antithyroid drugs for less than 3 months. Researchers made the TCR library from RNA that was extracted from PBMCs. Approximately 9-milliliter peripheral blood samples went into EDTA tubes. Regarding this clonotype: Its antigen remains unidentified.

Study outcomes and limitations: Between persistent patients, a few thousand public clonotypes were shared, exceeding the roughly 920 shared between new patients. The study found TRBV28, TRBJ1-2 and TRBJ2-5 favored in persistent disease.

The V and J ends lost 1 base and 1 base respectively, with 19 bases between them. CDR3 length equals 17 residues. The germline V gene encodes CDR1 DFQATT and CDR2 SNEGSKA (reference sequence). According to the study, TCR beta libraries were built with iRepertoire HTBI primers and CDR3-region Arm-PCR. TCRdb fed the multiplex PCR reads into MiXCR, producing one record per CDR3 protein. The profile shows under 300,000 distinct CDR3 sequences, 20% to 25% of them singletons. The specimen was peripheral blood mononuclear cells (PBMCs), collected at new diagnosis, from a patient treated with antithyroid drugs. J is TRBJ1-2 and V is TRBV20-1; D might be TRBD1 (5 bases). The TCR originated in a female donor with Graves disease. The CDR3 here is CSARVPLPAGHNYGYTF. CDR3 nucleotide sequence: TGCAGTGCTAGAGTACCCCTCCCCGCAGGGCATAACTATGGCTACACCTTC.